The 26 T cell receptor beta chains below were found in one sample sequenced in a study of T-cell reconstitution after alpha-beta-depleted transplantation in children. Researchers prepared the TCRbeta library using unique molecular identifiers, the study reports. TCRdb called the PCR reads again in MiXCR, with one record for every CDR3 protein. The sample gives a few hundred thousand distinct CDR3 sequences, roughly 30% of which show up once; 30% to 45% is in the top ten. Sequencing used PBMCs, obtained before TCRalphabeta/CD19-depleted stem cell transplant. All receptors derive from a boy younger than two with Wiskott-Aldrich syndrome, due to receive a stem cell transplant.

The chain uses TRBV4-2 and TRBJ2-1, with a possible D match to TRBD2 (5 bases). Germline CDR1 is LGHNA and CDR2 is YNFKEQ. The CDR3 is 16 amino acids. V was shortened by 1 base and J by 0 bases, with 10 bases between the two germline ends. Written as DNA, the CDR3 is TGTGCCAGCAGCCAAGTCCAGCGGAGCTCCTACAATGAGCAGTTCTTC. Protein sequence: CASSQVQRSSYNEQFF.

This chain connects TRBV20-1 to TRBJ2-3; perhaps TRBD2 as D (6 bases). The length of the CDR3 is 15 residues. Germline values: CDR1 DFQATT, CDR2 SNEGSKA (reference sequence). Deletions cut 6 bases from V and 0 bases from J, with 16 bases between. The CDR3 sequence: CSASQTRGSTDTQYF. The DNA for the CDR3 is TGCAGTGCGAGCCAGACTCGGGGGAGCACAGATACGCAGTATTTT.

This clonotype appeared a few times. The V call is TRBV5-1, the J call TRBJ2-7; 9 bases match TRBD1. The germline gives CDR1 SGHRS, CDR2 YFSETQ. The CDR3 runs to 15 residues. With V trimmed by 3 bases and J by 4 bases, 8 bases remained unmatched. CDR3 loop: CASSWRTGEAYEQYF. Written as DNA, the CDR3 is TGCGCCAGCAGCTGGCGGACAGGGGAGGCGTACGAGCAGTACTTC.

In this sample, this clonotype turned up a few times. This rearrangement joins TRBV10-3 to TRBJ2-1, with D possibly matching TRBD1 (6 bases). The germline V gene has CDR1 ENHRY and CDR2 SYGVKD. The CDR3 extends over 16 amino acids. Trimming stripped 5 bases from V and 3 bases from J, with 17 bases between. The CDR3 sequence is CAISQNTGMGYNEQFF. The CDR3 nucleotides are TGTGCCATCAGTCAGAATACAGGGATGGGCTACAATGAGCAGTTCTTC.

This chain links TRBV20-1 with TRBJ2-5, with unresolved D. Trimming removed 7 bases from V and 5 bases from J, with 14 bases in between. The CDR3 has 12 residues. CDR1 and CDR2 (germline): DFQATT, SNEGSKA (reference sequence). DNA of the CDR3: TGCAGTGGCGGTGGTGTTTCGGAGACCCAGTACTTC. Translating it yields CSGGGVSETQYF.

The J gene is TRBJ2-2, the V gene TRBV5-1; D might be TRBD1 (5 bases). The CDR3 consists of 14 residues. Per the germline V gene, CDR1 is SGHRS and CDR2 is YFSETQ. With 2 bases removed from V and 5 bases from J, the gap between germline ends came to 10 bases. The CDR3 region is CASSFRAETGELFF. The CDR3, as DNA: TGCGCCAGCAGCTTCAGGGCAGAGACCGGGGAGCTGTTTTTT.

This clonotype was observed a handful of times. The chain has TRBV6-2 or TRBV6-3 and TRBJ1-5; TRBD1 is a possible D gene (5 bases). The CDR3 contains 16 residues. V dropped 7 bases and J dropped 6 bases, with 22 bases sitting between them. CDR1 and CDR2 (germline): MNHEY, SVGEGT. This CDR3 reads CASTSREGTTSQPQHF. The CDR3 DNA sequence: TGTGCCAGCACCTCCAGGGAGGGAACAACCAGTCAGCCCCAGCATTTT.

V usage is TRBV5-1 and J usage is TRBJ2-7, with 14 bases fitting TRBD2. V was clipped by 0 bases and J by 2 bases; unmatched bases: 7. The CDR3 is 18 residues long. Germline CDR1 is SGHRS and CDR2 is YFSETQ. The CDR3 bases are TGCGCCAGCAGCTTGGAAAGACTAGCGGGAGGGCCCCCCTACGAGCAGTACTTC. Its protein is CASSLERLAGGPPYEQYF.

This clonotype came up a few times. The rearrangement links TRBV27 to TRBJ1-5; possible D gene TRBD1, 6 bases. Trimming took 2 bases from V and 4 from J, leaving 12 bases between them. The CDR3 is 15 residues long. Germline CDR1 is MNHEY and CDR2 is SMNVEV (reference sequence). The CDR3, as DNA: TGTGCCAGCAGTTTAAACAGGGATCGAAATCAGCCCCAGCATTTT. It codes for CASSLNRDRNQPQHF.

This clonotype was picked up one time. The chain uses TRBV6-2 or TRBV6-3 and TRBJ2-3; D possibly uses TRBD1 or TRBD2 (7 bases each). CDR1 is MNHEY, CDR2 SVGEGT, per germline. V was clipped by 7 bases and J by 4 bases, with 18 bases between them. The CDR3 is 15 amino acids. The CDR3 DNA follows: TGTGCCAGCACCGACGGGGGGAGGGGGCCAGATACGCAGTATTTT. Its protein is CASTDGGRGPDTQYF.

The chain is built from TRBV6-5 and TRBJ2-2; 7 bases agree with TRBD1. The CDR3 is 22 amino acids. The V gene end was trimmed by 3 bases and the J gene end by 4 bases; junction bases not matched to a gene: 26. The germline V gene encodes CDR1 MNHEY and CDR2 SVGAGI. This CDR3 is CASSYLGIDRADLRISTGELFF. The CDR3, as DNA: TGTGCCAGCAGTTATTTGGGGATTGACAGGGCCGACCTTAGAATAAGCACCGGGGAGCTGTTTTTT.

As regards this clonotype: Germline is not matched at one junction end, which may reflect a read error. This chain uses TRBV5-1 with TRBJ2-7; possible D gene TRBD2, 6 bases. This CDR3 spans 15 amino acids. The germline V gene encodes CDR1 SGHRS and CDR2 YFSETQ. The CDR3 DNA reads TGTGCCAGCAGCTTGGGTCCCGGGAGTAGCTACGAGCAGTACTTC. This translates into CASSLGPGSSYEQYF.

This clonotype was detected only a few times. This rearrangement joins TRBV7-9 to TRBJ1-3; no firm D call. Germline V gives CDR1 SEHNR, CDR2 FQNEAQ (reference sequence). The CDR3 is 16 amino acids. Trimming took off 0 bases at V and 1 base at J, with 10 bases between the two ends. The chain's CDR3 is CASSLAGVGSGNTIYF. The CDR3 nucleotides are TGTGCCAGCAGCTTAGCTGGGGTTGGTTCTGGAAACACCATATATTTT.

This clonotype showed up just a few times. This chain joins TRBV20-1 and TRBJ2-7; 8 nucleotides match TRBD1. The CDR3 extends over 14 amino acids. Losses at the gene ends were 0 bases for V and 3 bases for J; bases not matched to a gene: 4. The V gene's germline CDR1 is DFQATT and CDR2 SNEGSKA (reference sequence). Written as DNA, the CDR3 is TGCAGTGCTAGAGATCCCGACAGGGGCTACGAGCAGTACTTC. Translating it yields CSARDPDRGYEQYF.

V gene TRBV29-1 combines with J gene TRBJ2-7; D possibly corresponds to TRBD1 (7 bases). Per the germline V gene, CDR1 is SQVTM and CDR2 is ANQGSEA. V was cut by 5 bases and J by 6 bases, with 17 bases left in between. The CDR3 length is 13 residues. CDR3 sequence reads: CSVRIVQGGEQYF. DNA of the CDR3: TGCAGCGTTCGAATCGTCCAGGGGGGCGAGCAGTACTTC.

The rearrangement uses TRBV18 and TRBJ2-1, with D possibly matching TRBD2 (6 bases). This CDR3 has 14 amino acids. Trimming left V 6 bases short and J 5 bases short, with 14 bases between. The V gene's germline CDR1 is KGHSH and CDR2 LQKENI. The CDR3 DNA follows: TGTGCCAGCTCCGGCTGGAGGGAGGACAATGAGCAGTTCTTC. The encoded protein is CASSGWREDNEQFF.

This sequence joins TRBV18 and TRBJ2-7; perhaps TRBD2 as D (6 bases). The CDR3 has 15 residues. Germline V gene lookup returns CDR1 KGHSH and CDR2 LQKENI. V was cut by 1 base and J by 6 bases, with 16 bases left in between. The CDR3 region has the DNA TGTGCCAGCTCACCACAATTCAGGGAGGTTGGCGAGCAGTACTTC. Translated: CASSPQFREVGEQYF.

The count of this clonotype is one. This sequence joins TRBV28 and TRBJ2-1; D is perhaps TRBD2 (6 bases). The CDR3 totals 15 residues. Between the trimmed V and J ends, which lost 2 bases and 5 bases, there was a span of 13 bases. The germline V gene encodes CDR1 MDHEN and CDR2 SYDVKM. CDR3 region: CASSLPGSFNNEQFF. The DNA of the CDR3 is TGTGCCAGCAGTTTACCCGGGAGCTTCAACAATGAGCAGTTCTTC.

V gene TRBV24-1 combines with J gene TRBJ2-3; 7 nucleotides line up with TRBD2. The CDR3 length is 15 residues. V was clipped by 4 bases and J by 4 bases; unmatched bases: 7. Looked up from germline, CDR1 is KGHDR and CDR2 is SFDVKD. This chain's CDR3 is CATSDPGGGADTQYF. The CDR3 DNA sequence: TGTGCCACCAGTGACCCAGGCGGGGGTGCAGATACGCAGTATTTT.

The V call is TRBV27, the J call TRBJ2-6; D unclear. This CDR3 is built from 16 residues. Germline lookup yields CDR1 MNHEY and CDR2 SMNVEV (reference sequence). Trimming took off 7 bases at V and 0 bases at J, with 13 bases between the two ends. Here the CDR3 reads CASTPRSSSGANVLTF. The DNA for the CDR3 is TGTGCCAGCACCCCGAGGAGTAGCTCTGGGGCCAACGTCCTGACTTTC.

The chain is built from TRBV20-1 and TRBJ2-1, with D possibly being TRBD2 (5 bases). The CDR3 extends over 12 amino acids. The V end was cut by 3 bases, the J end by 10 bases, with 13 bases between. The germline V gene encodes CDR1 DFQATT and CDR2 SNEGSKA (reference sequence). CDR3 nucleotide sequence: TGCAGTGCTAGGGACCCGGGGTCAGAGCAGTTCTTC. Translation: CSARDPGSEQFF.

J is TRBJ2-7 and V is TRBV6-6; the D gene is possibly TRBD1 (5 bases). Germline lookup yields CDR1 MNHNY and CDR2 SVGAGI (reference sequence). The CDR3 runs 12 residues. With 0 bases removed from V and 7 bases from J, the gap between germline ends came to 7 bases. CDR3 DNA sequence: TGTGCCAGCAGTTACTCAAGGGGAGAGCAGTACTTC. This sequence encodes CASSYSRGEQYF.

V and J are TRBV24-1 and TRBJ2-1; TRBD2 agrees at 8 bases. Germline V CDR1 and CDR2: KGHDR, SFDVKD. Trimming at V came to 5 bases and at J to 8 bases, leaving 13 bases not matched to a gene. The CDR3 loop spans 16 amino acids. Here the CDR3 reads CATSGNREGHPDEQFF. CDR3 DNA sequence: TGTGCCACCAGTGGAAATCGGGAGGGCCATCCCGATGAGCAGTTCTTC.

The rearrangement links TRBV21-1 to TRBJ1-2; TRBD1, the D gene given by the table, was not confirmed from the DNA. TRBV21-1 is deemed a pseudogene. CDR3 size: 15 residues. The DNA of the CDR3 is TGTGCCAGCAGCAAAGATGGACAGGGGGCAGGAGGCTACACCTTC. Its protein product is CASSKDGQGAGGYTF.

This clonotype was counted between two and nine times. Here the CDR3 reads CSATPPGENIQYF. As DNA, the CDR3 is TGCAGTGCTACACCCCCGGGAGAAAACATTCAGTACTTC. The chain uses TRBV20-1 and TRBJ2-4, with D perhaps matching TRBD2 (6 bases). CDR1 is DFQATT and CDR2 is SNEGSKA in the germline V gene (reference sequence). This CDR3 spans 13 amino acids. Trimming took off 4 bases at V and 5 bases at J, with 12 bases between the two ends.

The chain links TRBV7-9 to TRBJ2-7, with 8 bases matching TRBD1. This CDR3 is 14 amino acids long. The germline CDR1 and CDR2 sequences are SEHNR and FQNEAQ (reference sequence). V lost 1 base to trimming and J lost 6 bases; unmatched junction nucleotides: 5. CDR3 sequence (DNA): TGTGCCAGCAGCTTAGGACAGGGGACGGGCGAGCAGTACTTC. The encoded protein is CASSLGQGTGEQYF.